The clone carrying this T cell receptor beta chain was counted many times. The antigen is unknown. This sample is drawn from a study of molecular identifiers for immune sequencing clone quantification. TCRdb called the PCR reads again in MiXCR, with one record for every CDR3 protein. Here the sample spans more than 250,000 distinct CDR3 sequences, 20% to 25% being singletons. This CDR3 spans 16 amino acids. Germline V gene lookup returns CDR1 MNHNS and CDR2 SASEGT. V shed 6 bases and J shed 5 bases, with 22 bases lying between them. Study-level findings and limits: Clonotypes topping 20 RNA copies carried over 98% of effector molecules but under 1% of naive ones.

The genes are TRBV6-1 and TRBJ1-1, with a possible D match to TRBD1 (5 bases). This receptor was obtained from a human donor in good health. Some libraries in this study had Jurkat cell RNA spiked in. The specimen sequenced was naive CD8+ T cells from blood, with Jurkat cell RNA spiked in. Subset specified: FACS-sorted CD8+CD4-CCR7+CD45RA+ naive T cells. The CDR3 nucleotides are TGTGCCAGCAGCGAACCATGGACAATTATCCCAACTGAAGCTTTCTTT. This gives the protein CASSEPWTIIPTEAFF.